The entry below gives a single TCR beta chain sequence along with its context. Original methodology: It was from reference gene primer amplification that nucleated cell counts were estimated. Data came from immunoSEQ multiplex PCR; TCRdb stores just in-frame clones and leaves some out. V and J calls and clone size are those listed in that table; D and trimming were worked out from the DNA. The sample yields 79,000 or so clones, more than 75% seen once. The data originate from a study of blood T cell repertoires in COVID-19. Study at large: Italy, Spain and the United States were the sources of the convalescent and acute COVID-19 samples. PBMCs, B-cell-depleted T cells, or T cells provided the cDNA or gDNA that made up the material.

The CDR3 runs to 17 residues. CDR1 and CDR2 (germline): SGHNT, YYREEE (reference sequence). The V and J ends lost 5 bases and 0 bases respectively, with 18 bases between them. The rearrangement joins TRBV5-4 to TRBJ1-3; D ambiguous. The source is a human donor in a cohort sampled during active COVID-19. Sequencing was carried out using peripheral blood. The CDR3 loop is CASSKSGGISSGNTIYF. CDR3 bases: TGTGCCAGCAGTAAATCTGGCGGCATTTCCTCTGGAAACACCATATATTTT. Full variable domain (rest looked up from reference TRBV5-4 and TRBJ1-3): ETGVTQSPTHLIKTRGQQVTLRCSSQSGHNTVSWYQQALGQGPQFIFQYYREEENGRGNFPPRFSGLQFPNYSSELNVNALELDDSALYLCASSKSGGISSGNTIYFGEGSWLTVV.